The clone carrying this TCR beta chain was detected many times. Time point reported: newly diagnosed GD, antithyroid drugs for less than 3 months. TCR sequences were obtained from RNA taken from PBMCs. There are 16 residues in the CDR3. The ends were cut back, 0 bases at V and 0 bases at J, with 8 bases in the middle. The V gene's germline CDR1 is MNHEY and CDR2 SMNVEV (reference sequence). Researchers made TCR beta libraries by using iRepertoire HTBI primers and running Arm-PCR on CDR3 regions. One entry per CDR3 protein results from TCRdb running MiXCR on the multiplex PCR reads. The data show 580,000 or so distinct CDR3 sequences, roughly 16% seen once. These data are taken from a study of regulatory T cells in long-lasting Graves disease. This same sample was also part of a study on T cells in Graves' hyperthyroidism and ophthalmopathy. That source notes: Most thyroid clonotypes that were expanded above 0.001 also turned up in blood.

The gene calls are TRBV27 and TRBJ2-2, with D possibly being TRBD1 (5 bases). Sequencing used peripheral blood mononuclear cells (PBMCs), obtained at new diagnosis, from a patient treated with antithyroid drugs. This TCR came from a man younger than 35 with Graves disease. Written as DNA, the CDR3 is TGTGCCAGCAGTTTATCGGCAGGGTCGAACACCGGGGAGCTGTTTTTT. It translates to CASSLSAGSNTGELFF.